The text below deals with one T cell receptor beta chain. The data were obtained in a study of blood T cell repertoires in COVID-19. Turning to the study itself: In each case, the material was cDNA or gDNA derived from T cells, B-cell-depleted T cells, or PBMCs.

J lost 3 bases, V lost 10 bases, and 14 bases had no gene match. CDR1 and CDR2 (germline): MDHEN, SYDVKM. This CDR3 has 16 amino acids. Adults between about 18 and 89 years of age took part from approximately 24 US areas. Clones were sequenced by immunoSEQ multiplex PCR, and TCRdb holds only the in-frame ones, with some missing. The sample shows fewer than 250,000 clones, about four fifths of them seen only once. Sequenced: PBMCs or T cells enriched from blood (not recorded which). The chain couples TRBV28 to TRBJ1-1; 10 positions match TRBD1. The receptor was derived from a woman between 50 and 59 years old with acute COVID-19. For the CDR3, the DNA is TGTGCCATCGCCTCCGGGACAGGGGTCTCGCACACTGAAGCTTTCTTT. Translating it yields CAIASGTGVSHTEAFF.